This section outlines one T cell receptor beta chain sequence together with its context. The antigen remains unidentified. The CDR3 sequence is 13 residues long. Germline V CDR1 and CDR2: PRHDT, FYEKMQ (reference sequence). Trimming removed 6 bases from V and 8 bases from J; junction bases left unmatched: 8. Primed by a sample-barcoded 5' primer and a J-beta primer mix, a second PCR proceeded for about 6 to 11 cycles. Via MiXCR, TCRdb re-called the 5' RACE reads, giving one row per CDR3 protein. The top ten clones hold roughly 22% of a sample with hundreds of thousands of distinct CDR3 sequences, 58% of them seen once. The authors isolated at least 7 million PBMCs per sample. These data are taken from a study of blood T cells in healthy people across ages. Overall study results and limits: Naive CD4+ cell counts and diversity both ran higher in long-lived than in aged donors. Per-million-T-cell TCR beta diversity fell roughly linearly with age.

The V gene is TRBV13, the J gene TRBJ1-2; 8 positions match TRBD1. The sequence was collected from a man younger than 45 in good health. Sequenced input: blood. CDR3 amino acids: CASRLDRVAGYTF. In nucleotides, the CDR3 is TGTGCCAGCAGACTGGACAGGGTAGCCGGCTACACCTTC.